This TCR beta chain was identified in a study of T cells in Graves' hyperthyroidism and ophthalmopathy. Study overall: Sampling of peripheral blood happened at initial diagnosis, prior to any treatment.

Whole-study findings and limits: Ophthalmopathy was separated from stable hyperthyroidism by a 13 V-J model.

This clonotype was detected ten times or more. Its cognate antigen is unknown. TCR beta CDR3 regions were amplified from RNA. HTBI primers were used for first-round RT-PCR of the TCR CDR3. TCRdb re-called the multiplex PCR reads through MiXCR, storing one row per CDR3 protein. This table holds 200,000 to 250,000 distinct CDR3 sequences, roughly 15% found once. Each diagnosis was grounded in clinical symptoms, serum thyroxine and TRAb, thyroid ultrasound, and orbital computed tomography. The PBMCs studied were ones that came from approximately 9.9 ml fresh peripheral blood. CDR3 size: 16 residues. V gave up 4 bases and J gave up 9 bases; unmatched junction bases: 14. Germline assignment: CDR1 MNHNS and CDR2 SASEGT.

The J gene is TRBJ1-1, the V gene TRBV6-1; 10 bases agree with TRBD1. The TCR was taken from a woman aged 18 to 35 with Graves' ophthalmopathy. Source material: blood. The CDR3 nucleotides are TGTGCCAGCAGTGTCGGGACAGGGGCGATATCGAGACAAGCTTTCTTT. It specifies CASSVGTGAISRQAFF.